The clone carrying this TCR beta chain was found a few times. This specimen comes from a study of T-cell reconstitution after alpha-beta-depleted transplantation in children. Using unique molecular identifiers, the investigators prepared the TCRbeta library. TCRdb used MiXCR to reprocess the PCR reads, holding one entry per CDR3 protein. The sample holds some 240,000 distinct CDR3 sequences, over 9.5% seen once. CDR1 SGHRS and CDR2 YFSETQ come from the germline V gene. The CDR3 loop spans 16 amino acids. V trimming: 3 bases; J trimming: 4 bases; junction bases outside the gene matches: 12. The V call is TRBV5-1, the J call TRBJ1-1; 7 bases fit TRBD1. Sample: PBMCs from the stem cell graft donor, taken from the stem cell graft. The receptor was derived from a human donor who donated a stem cell graft to a child with SCID. The CDR3, as DNA: TGCGCCAGCAGCTATAGATCTGACAGGGCCCGCACTGAAGCTTTCTTT. It is translated as CASSYRSDRARTEAFF. The whole variable domain, remainder taken from reference TRBV5-1 and TRBJ1-1, is KAGVTQTPRYLIKTRGQQVTLSCSPISGHRSVSWYQQTPGQGLQFLFEYFSETQRNKGNFPGRFSGRQFSNSRSEMNVSTLELGDSALYLCASSYRSDRARTEAFFGQGTRLTVV.